The 3 T cell receptor beta chains below come from one sample, sequenced in a study of cytomegalovirus exposure and HLA in healthy donors. The PCR ran on 60 Vbeta and 13 Jbeta primers. The table came from immunoSEQ multiplex PCR; TCRdb's copy has only in-frame clones and leaves some out. Here the sample spans fewer than 250,000 clones, around 82% being singletons. Specimen: PBMCs. The receptors derive from a woman aged 25-40 years in good health and CMV-seropositive.

This clone turned up a few times. CDR3 loop: CASSLKGLTNEKLFF. Here the CDR3 DNA reads TGTGCCAGCAGCTTGAAGGGGCTTACTAATGAAAAACTGTTTTTT. This chain uses TRBV5-6 with TRBJ1-4; weak D call: TRBD1 (5 bases). Germline-derived CDR1 and CDR2 are SGHDT and YYEEEE. CDR3 size: 15 residues. The V gene lost 1 base and the J gene lost 2 bases, with 9 bases spanning the gap. The full variable domain, with the rest looked up from reference TRBV5-6 and TRBJ1-4, is DAGVTQSPTHLIKTRGQQVTLRCSPKSGHDTVSWYQQALGQGPQFIFQYYEEEERQRGNFPDRFSGHQFPNYSSELNVNALLLGDSALYLCASSLKGLTNEKLFFGSGTQLSVL.

The V call is TRBV28, the J call TRBJ1-5; 8 nucleotides align to TRBD1. Germline CDR1 reads MDHEN; CDR2 reads SYDVKM. V dropped 3 bases and J dropped 5; count of bases not matched to a gene: 3. CDR3 length: 14 residues. CDR3 loop: CASSFYRGDQPQHF. CDR3 nucleotides: TGTGCCAGCAGTTTTTACAGGGGGGATCAGCCCCAGCATTTT.

The CDR3 DNA sequence: TGTGCCAGCAGCCCAGGGTGGGGGGCAGATACGCAGTATTTT. Amino acids: CASSPGWGADTQYF. The rearrangement uses TRBV7-2 and TRBJ2-3; D is possibly TRBD2 (6 bases). The CDR3 has 14 amino acids. V lost 5 bases, J lost 4 bases, and 13 bases lay in between. CDR1 SGHTA and CDR2 FQGNSA come from the germline V gene.